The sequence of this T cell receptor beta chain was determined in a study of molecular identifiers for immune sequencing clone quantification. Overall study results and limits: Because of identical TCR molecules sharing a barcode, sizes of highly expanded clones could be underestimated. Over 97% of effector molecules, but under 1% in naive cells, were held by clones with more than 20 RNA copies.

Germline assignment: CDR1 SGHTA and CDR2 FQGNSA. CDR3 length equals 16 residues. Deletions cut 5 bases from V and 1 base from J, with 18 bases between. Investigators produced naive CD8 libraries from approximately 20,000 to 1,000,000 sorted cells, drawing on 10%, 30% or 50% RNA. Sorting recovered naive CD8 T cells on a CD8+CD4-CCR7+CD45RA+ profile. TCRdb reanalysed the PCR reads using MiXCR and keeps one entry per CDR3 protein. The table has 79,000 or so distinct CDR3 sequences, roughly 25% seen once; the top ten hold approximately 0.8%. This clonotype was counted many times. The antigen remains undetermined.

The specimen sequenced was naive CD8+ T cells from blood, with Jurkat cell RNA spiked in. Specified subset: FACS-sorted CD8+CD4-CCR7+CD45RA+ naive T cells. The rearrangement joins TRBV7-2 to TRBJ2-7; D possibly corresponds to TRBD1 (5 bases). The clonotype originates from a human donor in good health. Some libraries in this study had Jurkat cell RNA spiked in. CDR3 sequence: CASSVSTRQRSYEQYF. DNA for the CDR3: TGTGCCAGCAGCGTATCCACGCGACAGAGATCCTACGAGCAGTACTTC. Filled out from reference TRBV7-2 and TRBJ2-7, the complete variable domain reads GAGVSQSPSNKVTEKGKDVELRCDPISGHTALYWYRQSLGQGLEFLIYFQGNSAPDKSGLPSDRFSAERTGGSVSTLTIQRTQQEDSAVYLCASSVSTRQRSYEQYFGPGTRLTVT.